These 20 T cell receptor beta chains share one sample of origin, sequenced in a study of PD-L1 blockade in urothelial cancer. Time point of the sample: pretreatment peripheral blood. Method: immunoSEQ multiplex PCR; TCRdb's copy keeps in-frame clones and lacks some. This table has 60,000 to 70,000 clones, roughly four fifths appearing once. The material sequenced was PBMCs, taken around atezolizumab (anti-PD-L1) treatment. The receptor set was obtained from a man in his sixties or seventies with urothelial cancer.

The chain recombines TRBV5-4 with TRBJ2-1; 9 bases fit TRBD2. V shed 3 bases, J shed 9 bases, and the junction held 13 bases outside the gene matches. Germline V gene lookup returns CDR1 SGHNT and CDR2 YYREEE (reference sequence). The CDR3 totals 16 residues. The DNA for the CDR3 is TGTGCCAGCAGCTCGCCAAAGGGCGGGAGGGCCGGTGAGCAGTTCTTC. Translation gives CASSSPKGGRAGEQFF. The complete variable domain, with remaining parts taken from reference TRBV5-4 and TRBJ2-1, reads ETGVTQSPTHLIKTRGQQVTLRCSSQSGHNTVSWYQQALGQGPQFIFQYYREEENGRGNFPPRFSGLQFPNYSSELNVNALELDDSALYLCASSSPKGGRAGEQFFGPGTRLTVL.

The rearrangement joins TRBV15 to TRBJ2-1, with 12 bases fitting TRBD2. Germline V gene data show CDR1 as LNHNV and CDR2 as YYDKDF (reference sequence). The V segment lost 2 bases and the J segment 6 bases; nucleotides outside the gene matches: 5. The CDR3 totals 16 residues. CDR3 sequence reads: CATSRSGLAGPNEQFF. In DNA, the CDR3 is TGTGCCACCAGCAGATCCGGACTAGCGGGGCCCAATGAGCAGTTCTTC. Using reference TRBV15 and TRBJ2-1 for the parts outside the CDR3, the full variable domain is DAMVIQNPRYQVTQFGKPVTLSCSQTLNHNVMYWYQQKSSQAPKLLFHYYDKDFNNEADTPDNFQSRRPNTSFCFLDIRSPGLGDTAMYLCATSRSGLAGPNEQFFGPGTRLTVL.

The chain employs TRBV18 and TRBJ2-1; 10 bases are a match to TRBD1. The CDR3 is 14 residues long. CDR1 and CDR2 from the germline V gene are KGHSH and LQKENI. Losses at the gene ends were 5 bases for V and 9 bases for J; bases not matched to a gene: 7. CDR3 nucleotides: TGTGCCAGCTCAGCCGGGACAGGGGTAACTGAGCAGTTCTTC. Protein product: CASSAGTGVTEQFF.

The CDR3 sequence is CAWSVGGFLAKNIQYF. The CDR3 nucleotides are TGTGCCTGGAGTGTGGGGGGGTTCCTAGCCAAAAACATTCAGTACTTC. The genes are TRBV30 and TRBJ2-4; 7 positions agree with TRBD2. The V gene end was trimmed by 0 bases and the J gene end by 0 bases; junction bases not matched to a gene: 5. The V gene's germline CDR1 is GTSNPN and CDR2 SVGIG (reference sequence). The CDR3 length is 16 residues.

This chain connects TRBV4-1 to TRBJ2-6, with a weak D call TRBD1 (5 bases). This CDR3 has 18 residues. Trimming took off 2 bases at V and 0 bases at J, with 14 bases between the two ends. In germline, CDR1 is MGHRA, CDR2 YSYEKL. The CDR3 bases are TGCGCCAGCAGCCAATATGGGGCCCTGGGCTCTGGGGCCAACGTCCTGACTTTC. It translates to CASSQYGALGSGANVLTF.

V gene TRBV28 combines with J gene TRBJ2-5; possibly TRBD2 for D (6 bases). V lost 6 bases, J lost 0 bases, and 14 bases lay in between. CDR1 and CDR2 from the germline V gene are MDHEN and SYDVKM. The CDR3 length is 15 residues. CDR3 nucleotide sequence: TGTGCCAGCAGCCTGGTGAGGGACTACCAAGAGACCCAGTACTTC. Protein sequence: CASSLVRDYQETQYF.

The CDR3 region is CASNPTGYTEAFF. DNA for the CDR3: TGTGCCAGCAACCCAACAGGGTACACTGAAGCTTTCTTT. The chain combines TRBV5-6 with TRBJ1-1; tentatively, D is TRBD1 (6 bases). V lost 6 bases to trimming and J lost 3 bases, with 12 bases between them. Germline CDR1 reads SGHDT; CDR2 reads YYEEEE. The CDR3 covers 13 residues.

The chain links TRBV7-9 to TRBJ1-1; 7 nucleotides align to TRBD1. V trimming: 5 bases; J trimming: 2 bases; junction bases outside the gene matches: 14. Germline CDR1 is SEHNR and CDR2 is FQNEAQ (reference sequence). The CDR3 has 17 amino acids. CDR3 sequence (DNA): TGTGCCAGCAGCCCGGCTCGGAGGGGACAGCCCAACACTGAAGCTTTCTTT. Encoded protein: CASSPARRGQPNTEAFF.

V usage is TRBV10-3 and J usage is TRBJ1-1; 7 bases map to TRBD1. With 6 bases clipped from V and 1 base from J, the junction kept 8 bases outside the gene matches. Germline assignment: CDR1 ENHRY and CDR2 SYGVKD. The CDR3 extends over 15 amino acids. The CDR3 spells CAIRNPGQRNTEAFF. Written as DNA, the CDR3 is TGTGCCATCAGAAACCCGGGACAGCGGAACACTGAAGCTTTCTTT.

This clone was seen a handful of times. The rearrangement uses TRBV28 and TRBJ1-5; the D is unclear. CDR1 is MDHEN, CDR2 SYDVKM, per germline. The ends were cut back, 10 bases at V and 1 base at J, with 8 bases in the middle. CDR3 length: 12 residues. The CDR3 loop is CATKRSNQPQHF. CDR3 nucleotides: TGTGCCACCAAGCGGAGCAATCAGCCCCAGCATTTT.

This clone was detected once. This rearrangement joins TRBV7-9 to TRBJ2-1; a possible D gene is TRBD1 (5 bases). The germline V gene encodes CDR1 SEHNR and CDR2 FQNEAQ (reference sequence). V lost 6 bases to trimming and J lost 8 bases, with 14 bases between them. This CDR3 comprises 13 residues. CDR3 in DNA: TGTGCCAGCAGTCCCGGACATCTTTATGAGCAGTTCTTC. Encoded protein: CASSPGHLYEQFF.

This clone was seen a handful of times. Other DNA sequences from this sample encode an identical CDR3 as well. V usage is TRBV18 and J usage is TRBJ2-3; maybe TRBD2 (6 bases). V lost 2 bases, J lost 1 base, and 16 bases lay in between. Germline V CDR1 and CDR2: KGHSH, LQKENI. The CDR3 loop spans 17 amino acids. The CDR3 loop reads CASSPSLSGRGTDTQYF. Written as DNA, the CDR3 is TGTGCCAGCTCACCAAGTCTGAGCGGGCGAGGCACAGATACGCAGTATTTT.

The chain links TRBV18 to TRBJ2-1; D is perhaps TRBD2 (5 bases). Germline V lookup: CDR1 KGHSH, CDR2 LQKENI. The CDR3 has 14 amino acids. Trimming shortened V by 4 bases and J by 8 bases, and 15 bases separated the two germline ends. CDR3 protein: CASSLYTTNDEQFF. The CDR3 region has the DNA TGTGCCAGCTCACTATATACGACTAATGATGAGCAGTTCTTC.

The chain uses TRBV27 and TRBJ2-7, with 7 nucleotides matching TRBD2. The germline V gene has CDR1 MNHEY and CDR2 SMNVEV (reference sequence). The length of the CDR3 is 15 residues. With 6 bases clipped from V and 3 bases from J, the junction kept 11 bases outside the gene matches. The DNA for the CDR3 is TGTGCCAGCAGCTCCCCCATGACTAGCCGCTACGAGCAGTACTTC. Protein: CASSSPMTSRYEQYF.

This clone was seen more than once but under ten times. The CDR3 loop reads CASSLAAREGYGYTF. CDR3 coding DNA: TGTGCCAGCAGCTTAGCGGCCAGGGAGGGGTATGGCTACACCTTC. This rearrangement joins TRBV7-2 to TRBJ1-2; D may be TRBD1 (5 bases). The V gene lost 0 bases and the J gene lost 5 bases, with 13 bases spanning the gap. The V gene's germline CDR1 is SGHTA and CDR2 FQGNSA. There are 15 residues in the CDR3.

J is TRBJ1-5 and V is TRBV6-1; tentative D call: TRBD1 (6 bases). The germline gives CDR1 MNHNS, CDR2 SASEGT. The germline V and J ends were trimmed by 10 bases and 2 bases, with 12 bases remaining between them. This CDR3 has 13 residues. This chain's CDR3 is CATIYRGNQPQHF. CDR3 in DNA: TGTGCCACCATTTACAGGGGCAATCAGCCCCAGCATTTT.

The rearrangement uses TRBV7-9 and TRBJ2-7; D possibly corresponds to TRBD2 (5 bases). The germline CDR1 and CDR2 sequences are SEHNR and FQNEAQ (reference sequence). This CDR3 has 15 amino acids. The V and J ends lost 4 bases and 9 bases respectively, with 22 bases between them. In DNA, the CDR3 is TGTGCCAGCAGCTCACCCCGGCCGGGAACCTTAGGGCAGTACTTC. It is translated as CASSSPRPGTLGQYF.

The chain carries TRBV7-8 and TRBJ2-7; a possible D gene is TRBD2 (6 bases). Per germline, CDR1 SGHVS and CDR2 FQNEAQ. Trimming left V 5 bases short and J 3 bases short, with 14 bases between. The CDR3 consists of 14 residues. DNA for the CDR3: TGTGCCAGCAGCCCCCGGGACTCTCACTACGAGCAGTACTTC. Its protein is CASSPRDSHYEQYF.

The chain combines TRBV11-3 with TRBJ2-2; 8 bases are a match to TRBD2. This CDR3 comprises 16 residues. Trimming removed 0 bases from V and 7 bases from J; junction bases left unmatched: 7. Germline V gene data show CDR1 as SGHNT and CDR2 as YENEEA. As DNA, the CDR3 is TGTGCCAGCAGCTTAGAGGGTAGCGGGAATGGCGGGGAGCTGTTTTTT. It is translated as CASSLEGSGNGGELFF.

The rearrangement uses TRBV27 and TRBJ1-5; 8 bases match TRBD1. Trimming took 4 bases from V and 3 from J; bases not matched to a gene: 11. Per the germline V gene, CDR1 is MNHEY and CDR2 is SMNVEV (reference sequence). This CDR3 has 17 residues. The CDR3 sequence is CASSSVRQGIFNQPQHF. CDR3 in DNA: TGTGCCAGCAGTTCGGTTAGACAGGGGATTTTCAATCAGCCCCAGCATTTT.